This is a list of T cell receptor beta chains from one sample in a study of cytomegalovirus exposure and HLA in healthy donors. This table comes from immunoSEQ multiplex PCR, and its TCRdb copy is limited to in-frame clones, with some not included. The table includes roughly 90,000 clones, about 82% detected once. The sequenced sample was PBMCs. These receptors were obtained from a man aged 30 to 45 in good health and CMV-seronegative. Both conserved end residues are part of each CDR3. A D gene is named only where the DNA matches it firmly.

>TRBD1|TRBJ1-2|TRBV7-8
CASSPVPGQGPAISGYTF
>.|TRBJ2-7|TRBV7-9
CASSPRGYEQYF
>.|TRBJ2-7|TRBV10-3
CAISESWQGSNHEQYF
>.|TRBJ1-2|TRBV18
CASSPPYTNYGYTF
>.|TRBJ1-2|TRBV9
CASSVESGANYGYTF
>.|TRBJ2-7|TRBV6-6
CASSTPKGSYEQYF
>.|TRBJ2-2|TRBV7-8
CASMSGDHTGELFF
>.|TRBJ2-3|TRBV5-4
CASSLRTSTDTQYF
>TRBD2|TRBJ2-1|TRBV7-9
CATPSGGLGSEQFF
>TRBD1|TRBJ2-7|TRBV5-4
CASSLTGFEQYF
>.|TRBJ1-5|TRBV28
CASRRRGSNQPQHF
>.|TRBJ2-1|TRBV19
CASSIGSAISSYNEQFF
>.|TRBJ1-2|TRBV27
CASSLYPGTTNYGYTF
>TRBD1|TRBJ2-7|TRBV4-3
CASSQEQGDSYEQYF
>TRBD2|TRBJ2-1|TRBV5-4
CASSLARTSGNNEQFF
>.|TRBJ2-3|TRBV7-2
CASSQPGGERNTQYF
>TRBD1|TRBJ1-2|TRBV29-1
CSVRDRANYGYTF
>.|TRBJ2-7|TRBV6-5
CASSRGQMVPEQYF
>.|TRBJ1-1|TRBV20-1
CSARFGSEAFF
>.|TRBJ1-1|TRBV6-1
CAGSLETGLNTEAFF
>.|TRBJ2-3|TRBV6-1
CASSESEGATDTQYF
>TRBD1|TRBJ2-2|TRBV7-9
CASSSYAGQGARTGELFF
>TRBD1|TRBJ1-6|TRBV11-2
CASSLQPGQGSSPLHF
>.|TRBJ1-5|TRBV6-5
CASSFRPQENNQPQHF
>TRBD1|TRBJ1-1|TRBV4-1
CASSQIQGTEAFF
>.|TRBJ2-1|TRBV27
CASSPPTTRRSYNEQFF
>.|TRBJ1-5|TRBV21-1
CASSKARGGKQPQHF
>.|TRBJ2-2|TRBV2
CASSPGAGELFF
>TRBD1|TRBJ2-5|TRBV9
CASSAPNRGRETQYF
>.|TRBJ2-3|TRBV5-1
CASSLSFSDTQYF
>.|TRBJ1-2|TRBV19
CASSTDSNYGYTF
>TRBD1|TRBJ1-1|TRBV7-9
CASSSRGGQGRRMNTEAFF
>TRBD1|TRBJ1-2|TRBV7-3
CASSSFTGGRYTF
>.|TRBJ1-6|TRBV7-9
CASSFPGVNSPLHF